This TCR beta chain was captured by sequencing in a study of blood T cell repertoires in COVID-19. On the study more broadly: The samples span acute and convalescent COVID-19 from the United States, Italy and Spain.

Original processing methods: Amplification of reference gene primers provided the estimated nucleated cell counts. TCRdb's table, derived via immunoSEQ multiplex PCR, lists solely in-frame clones and lacks some. For V, J and clone size, that table is used; D and trimming come from the DNA. The data hold 180,000 or so clones, with approximately 85% observed a single time. Germline V gene sequence: CDR1 SGHAT, CDR2 FQNNGV. Trimming cost V 5 bases and J 4 bases, with 5 bases left between them. The CDR3 has 11 residues. Sample: peripheral blood. The clonotype originates from a woman aged 80 or over with acute or convalescent COVID-19. The V gene is TRBV11-2, the J gene TRBJ2-5; D gene uncertain. CDR3 region: CASSPGETQYF. The CDR3 nucleotides are TGTGCCAGCAGCCCAGGAGAGACCCAGTACTTC.